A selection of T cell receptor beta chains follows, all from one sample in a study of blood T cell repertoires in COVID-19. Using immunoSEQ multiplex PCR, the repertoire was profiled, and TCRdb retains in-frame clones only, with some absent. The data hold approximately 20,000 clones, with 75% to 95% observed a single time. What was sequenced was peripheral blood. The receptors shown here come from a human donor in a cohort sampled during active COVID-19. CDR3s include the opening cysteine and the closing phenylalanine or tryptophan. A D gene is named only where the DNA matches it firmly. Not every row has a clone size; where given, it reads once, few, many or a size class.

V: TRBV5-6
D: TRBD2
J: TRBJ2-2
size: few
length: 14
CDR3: CASTGLLNTGELFF
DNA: TGTGCCAGCACGGGACTACTAAACACCGGGGAGCTGTTTTTT

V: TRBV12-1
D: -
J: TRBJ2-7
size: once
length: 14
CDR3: CASKRGPTRYEQYF
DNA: TGTGCCAGCAAGCGGGGGCCTACGAGGTACGAGCAGTACTTC

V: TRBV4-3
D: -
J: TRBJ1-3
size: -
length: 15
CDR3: CASSQRGLGGNTIYF
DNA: TGCGCCAGCAGCCAGAGGGGACTTGGCGGAAACACCATATATTTT

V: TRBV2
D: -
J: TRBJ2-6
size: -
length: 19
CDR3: CASSRPWTAILSGANVLTF
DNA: TGTGCCAGCAGTCGTCCCTGGACAGCAATCCTCTCTGGGGCCAACGTCCTGACTTTC

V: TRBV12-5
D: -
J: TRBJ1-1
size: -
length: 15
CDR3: CASGLGSGGHNRAFF
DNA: TGTGCTAGTGGTTTGGGGTCTGGGGGCCACAACCGAGCTTTCTTT

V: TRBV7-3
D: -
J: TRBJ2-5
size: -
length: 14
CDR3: CASSLAGAQETQYF
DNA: TGTGCCAGCAGCTTGGCAGGGGCGCAGGAGACCCAGTACTTC

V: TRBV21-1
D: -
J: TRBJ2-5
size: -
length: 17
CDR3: CASSKGPQPGGQETQYF
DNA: TGTGCCAGCAGCAAAGGCCCCCAACCAGGGGGGCAAGAGACCCAGTACTTC

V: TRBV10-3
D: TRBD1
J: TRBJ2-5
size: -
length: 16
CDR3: CAIKLGTGATKETQYF
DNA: TGTGCCATAAAATTGGGGACAGGGGCGACAAAAGAGACCCAGTACTTC

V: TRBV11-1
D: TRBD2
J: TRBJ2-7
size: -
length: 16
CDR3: CASSPDRPGGRYEQYF
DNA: TGTGCCAGCAGCCCCGATCGCCCGGGAGGCAGGTACGAGCAGTACTTC

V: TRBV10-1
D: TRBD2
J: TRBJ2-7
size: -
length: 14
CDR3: CASSGGTSPYEQYF
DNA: TGCGCCAGCAGTGGCGGGACTAGCCCATACGAGCAGTACTTC

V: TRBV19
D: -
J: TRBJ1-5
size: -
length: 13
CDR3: CASRTGANQPQHF
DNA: TGTGCCAGTAGGACTGGGGCCAATCAGCCCCAGCATTTT

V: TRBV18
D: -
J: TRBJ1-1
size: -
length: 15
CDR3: CASSPPGWGGGQAFF
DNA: TGTGCCAGCTCACCACCGGGTTGGGGAGGTGGGCAAGCTTTCTTT

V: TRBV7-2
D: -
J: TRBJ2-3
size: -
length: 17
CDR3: CASSSFVLAGGTDTQYF
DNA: TGTGCCAGCAGCTCCTTCGTTTTAGCTGGAGGCACAGATACGCAGTATTTT

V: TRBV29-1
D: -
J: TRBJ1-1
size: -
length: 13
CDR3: CSVVVSLNTEAFF
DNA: TGCAGCGTTGTTGTCAGTTTGAACACTGAAGCTTTCTTT

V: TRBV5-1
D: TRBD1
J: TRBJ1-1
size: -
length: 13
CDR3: CASSTGGNTEAFF
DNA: TGCGCCAGCAGTACAGGGGGAAACACTGAAGCTTTCTTT

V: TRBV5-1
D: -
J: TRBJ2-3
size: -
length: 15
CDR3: CASSFIGYSTDTQYF
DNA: TGCGCCAGCAGCTTTATCGGGTATAGCACAGATACGCAGTATTTT

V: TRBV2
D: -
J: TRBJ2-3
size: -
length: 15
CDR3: CASSEGAGYTDTQYF
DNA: TGTGCCAGCAGTGAAGGAGCAGGTTACACAGATACGCAGTATTTT

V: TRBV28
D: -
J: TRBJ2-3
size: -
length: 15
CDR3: CASNHRQLSTDTQYF
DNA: TGTGCCAGCAATCACCGACAGTTGAGCACAGATACGCAGTATTTT

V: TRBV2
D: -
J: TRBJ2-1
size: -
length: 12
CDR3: CASRMTRSEQFF
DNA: TGTGCCAGCAGGATGACTAGGTCTGAGCAGTTCTTC

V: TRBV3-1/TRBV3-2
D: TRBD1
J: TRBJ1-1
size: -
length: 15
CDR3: CASSQEGQGGTEAFF
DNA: TGTGCCAGCAGCCAGGAGGGACAGGGAGGAACTGAAGCTTTCTTT

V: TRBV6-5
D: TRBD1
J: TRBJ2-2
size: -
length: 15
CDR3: CASSEGQGAPGELFF
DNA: TGTGCCAGCAGCGAGGGACAGGGGGCGCCCGGGGAGCTGTTTTTT

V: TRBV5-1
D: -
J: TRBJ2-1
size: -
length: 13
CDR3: CASRVGLSDEQFF
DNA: TGCGCCAGCAGGGTGGGGCTTTCCGATGAGCAGTTCTTC

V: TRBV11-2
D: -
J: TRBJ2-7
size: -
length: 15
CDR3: CASSLALQASYEQYF
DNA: TGTGCCAGCAGCTTAGCCCTCCAGGCCTCCTACGAGCAGTACTTC

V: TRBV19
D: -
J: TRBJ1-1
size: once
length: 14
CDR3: CASSPRQMNTEAFF
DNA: TGTGCCAGTAGTCCGCGACAGATGAACACTGAAGCTTTCTTT

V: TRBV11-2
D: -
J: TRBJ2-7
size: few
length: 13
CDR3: CASSGYGGGEQYF
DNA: TGTGCCAGCAGCGGGTATGGGGGCGGCGAGCAGTACTTC

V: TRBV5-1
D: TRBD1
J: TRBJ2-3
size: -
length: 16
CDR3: CASSSLGTGGFDTQYF
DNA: TGCGCCAGCAGCTCTCTAGGGACAGGAGGTTTCGATACGCAGTATTTT

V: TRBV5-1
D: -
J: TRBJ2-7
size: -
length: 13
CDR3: CASSNQGGYEQYF
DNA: TGCGCCAGCAGCAACCAGGGGGGCTACGAGCAGTACTTC

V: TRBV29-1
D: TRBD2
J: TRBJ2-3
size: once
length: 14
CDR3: CSVEGSGGVDTQYF
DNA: TGCAGCGTTGAAGGGAGCGGGGGGGTGGATACGCAGTATTTT